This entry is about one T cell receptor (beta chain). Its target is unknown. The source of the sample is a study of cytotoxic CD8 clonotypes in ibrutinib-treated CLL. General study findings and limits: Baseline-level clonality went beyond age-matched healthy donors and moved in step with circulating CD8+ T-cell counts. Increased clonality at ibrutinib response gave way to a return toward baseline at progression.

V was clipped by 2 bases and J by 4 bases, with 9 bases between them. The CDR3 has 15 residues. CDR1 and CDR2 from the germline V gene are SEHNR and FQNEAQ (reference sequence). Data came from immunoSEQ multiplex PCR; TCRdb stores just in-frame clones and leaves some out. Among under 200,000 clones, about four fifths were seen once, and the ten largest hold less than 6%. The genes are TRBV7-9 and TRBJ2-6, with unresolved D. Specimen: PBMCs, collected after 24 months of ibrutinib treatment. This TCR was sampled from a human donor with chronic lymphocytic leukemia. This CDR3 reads CASSLKGTGANVLTF. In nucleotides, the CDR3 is TGTGCCAGCAGCTTAAAGGGTACCGGGGCCAACGTCCTGACTTTC.